A single sample gave rise to the 32 T cell receptor beta chains below, sequenced in a study of metastatic and nonmetastatic thyroid tumors. TCRdb re-called clones via MiXCR from the PCR reads. The data hold several thousand clones, with approximately 30% observed a single time. None of the patients had undergone any treatment ahead of thyroid surgery. Sequencing was done on a sample of adjacent normal tissue. The receptors shown here come from a female donor with papillary thyroid cancer or a benign thyroid nodule (not recorded which). Some clones in this sample may be carry-over from other donors' samples.

This clone appeared many times. The rearrangement links TRBV7-8 to TRBJ1-4; D is possibly TRBD1 (6 bases). In germline, CDR1 is SGHVS, CDR2 FQNEAQ. With 5 bases removed from V and 0 bases from J, the gap between germline ends came to 7 bases. The CDR3 covers 14 residues. CDR3 DNA sequence: TGTGCCAGCAGCGGGACATCAACTAATGAAAAACTGTTTTTT. It is translated as CASSGTSTNEKLFF.

Only a few counts were recorded for this clone. This chain uses TRBV28 with TRBJ2-5, with no clear D. The CDR3 is 11 residues long. Trimming cost V 9 bases and J 5 bases, with 10 bases left between them. Germline V gives CDR1 MDHEN, CDR2 SYDVKM. The CDR3 DNA reads as TGTGCCAGTGACTTAGGGGAGACCCAGTACTTC. Protein: CASDLGETQYF.

The gene calls are TRBV5-1 and TRBJ1-1; unclear D gene. Germline CDR1 SGHRS, CDR2 YFSETQ. The CDR3 spans 12 residues. Trimming shortened V by 0 bases and J by 8 bases, and 8 bases separated the two germline ends. The CDR3 loop is CASSLAGGEAFF. Written as DNA, the CDR3 is TGCGCCAGCAGCTTGGCCGGAGGGGAAGCTTTCTTT.

This clone was counted between two and nine times. The chain combines TRBV28 with TRBJ2-7, with 13 positions matching TRBD2. The CDR3 has 13 residues. Unmatched junction bases numbered 0, after V lost 4 bases and J lost 6 bases. The germline gives CDR1 MDHEN, CDR2 SYDVKM. The CDR3, as DNA: TGTGCCAGCAGTTGGACTAGCGGGAGCGAGCAGTACTTC. Translated: CASSWTSGSEQYF.

The chain has TRBV5-1 and TRBJ1-6; D gene ambiguous. Per germline, CDR1 SGHRS and CDR2 YFSETQ. Trimming cost V 0 bases and J 7 bases, with 8 bases left between them. CDR3 length: 14 residues. CDR3: CASSLAERNSPLHF. As DNA, the CDR3 is TGCGCCAGCAGCTTGGCCGAGAGGAATTCACCCCTCCACTTT.

This clone turned up a few times. The CDR3 ends on some other residue instead of the conserved phenylalanine or tryptophan, so this is likely a read error. This chain joins TRBV6-1 and TRBJ1-1; TRBD1 is a possible D gene (5 bases). Germline lookup yields CDR1 MNHNS and CDR2 SASEGT. V lost 10 bases, J lost 3 bases, and 18 bases lay in between. This CDR3 has 14 residues. The CDR3 coding sequence is TGTGCCAACAACGGGACGGCCAGGGACACTGAAGCTTTCCTT. This gives the protein CANNGTARDTEAFL.

This clone was seen repeatedly, ten times or more. This rearrangement joins TRBV5-6 to TRBJ2-5; TRBD2 agrees at 10 bases. CDR1 and CDR2 (germline): SGHDT, YYEEEE. The CDR3 loop spans 16 amino acids. V was pared by 1 base and J by 0 bases, with 3 bases of the junction left unmatched. CDR3 sequence reads: CASSLTLAGYQETQYF. The CDR3 region has the DNA TGTGCCAGCAGCTTGACACTAGCGGGGTACCAAGAGACCCAGTACTTC.

In its sample, this clone ranks as medium-sized (0.01 to 0.1%). The V and J genes are TRBV7-3 and TRBJ2-2; D is possibly TRBD1 or TRBD2 (5 bases each). V was cut by 4 bases and J by 5 bases, with 11 bases left in between. Looked up from germline, CDR1 is SGHTA and CDR2 is FQGTGA. CDR3 length: 14 amino acids. CDR3 DNA sequence: TGTGCCAGCAGCTCTGGGTGGGGGACCGGGGAGCTGTTTTTT. It is translated as CASSSGWGTGELFF.

In this sample, this clone turned up many times. The chain has TRBV11-2 and TRBJ2-2; 10 bases are a match to TRBD1. CDR3 length equals 16 residues. J lost 8 bases, V lost 1 base, and 7 bases had no gene match. Per the germline V gene, CDR1 is SGHAT and CDR2 is FQNNGV. CDR3 region: CASSLGMDRGKGELFF. The CDR3 DNA sequence: TGTGCCAGCAGCTTAGGGATGGACAGGGGGAAAGGGGAGCTGTTTTTT.

This clone was observed a few times. V usage is TRBV30 and J usage is TRBJ2-7; D is unresolved. The CDR3 loop spans 15 amino acids. Germline loops: CDR1 GTSNPN, CDR2 SVGIG (reference sequence). The germline V and J ends were trimmed by 4 bases and 0 bases, with 16 bases remaining between them. The CDR3 DNA follows: TGTGCCTGGAAGAACGTGGCGTATAGCTCCTACGAGCAGTACTTC. Its protein is CAWKNVAYSSYEQYF. Complete variable domain (other parts from reference TRBV30 and TRBJ2-7): SQTIHQWPATLVQPVGSPLSLECTVEGTSNPNLYWYRQAAGRGLQLLFYSVGIGQISSEVPQNLSASRPQDRQFILSSKKLLLSDSGFYLCAWKNVAYSSYEQYFGPGTRLTVT.

This clone is medium-sized within its sample. This CDR3 is also generated by other DNA sequences in the sample. The rearrangement links TRBV19 to TRBJ1-1; tentatively, D is TRBD1 (6 bases). The CDR3 is 13 amino acids. In germline, CDR1 is LNHDA, CDR2 SQIVND (reference sequence). Trimming stripped 5 bases from V and 6 bases from J, with 13 bases between. The CDR3 DNA is TGTGCCAGTAGTCACACAGGGCCCGCTGAAGCTTTCTTT. As protein: CASSHTGPAEAFF.

The CDR3 loop reads CASSQGTGDSPLHF. The CDR3 DNA sequence: TGTGCCAGCAGCCAAGGGACAGGGGATTCACCCCTCCACTTT. The genes are TRBV3-1 and TRBJ1-6; TRBD1 matches 9 bases. The CDR3 length is 14 residues. Germline assignment: CDR1 LGHDT and CDR2 YNNKEL (reference sequence). V dropped 1 base and J dropped 8; count of bases not matched to a gene: 0.

This clone is medium-sized (0.01 to 0.1%). The chain is built from TRBV2 and TRBJ1-2; no reliable D call. From germline, CDR1 is SNHLY and CDR2 FYNNEI. V lost 0 bases and J lost 5, with 7 bases in between. The CDR3 length is 13 residues. This chain's CDR3 is CASSEAGDYGYTF. The CDR3 DNA sequence: TGTGCCAGCAGTGAAGCGGGAGATTATGGCTACACCTTC.

This clone was found a few times. The chain links TRBV27 to TRBJ2-7; TRBD2 aligns across 7 bases. The CDR3 covers 16 residues. Germline CDR1 MNHEY, CDR2 SMNVEV (reference sequence). V was clipped by 10 bases and J by 5 bases; unmatched bases: 20. The CDR3 loop is CATSQPAGNFFDEQYF. The CDR3 nucleotides are TGTGCCACTTCCCAACCAGCGGGGAATTTTTTCGACGAGCAGTACTTC.

V and J are TRBV28 and TRBJ2-7, with D perhaps matching TRBD2 (7 bases). From germline, CDR1 is MDHEN and CDR2 SYDVKM. The CDR3 has 15 amino acids. Trimming stripped 4 bases from V and 5 bases from J, with 18 bases between. CDR3 nucleotide sequence: TGTGCCAGCAGTTGGGAGGGGGGGATCCTGAACGAGCAGTACTTC. Translated: CASSWEGGILNEQYF.

This chain uses TRBV20-1 with TRBJ2-2, with no clear D. Germline lookup yields CDR1 DFQATT and CDR2 SNEGSKA (reference sequence). Trimming took off 1 base at V and 8 bases at J, with 14 bases between the two ends. The CDR3 loop spans 14 amino acids. This CDR3 is CSARGLTAVGELFF. CDR3 DNA: TGCAGTGCTAGAGGTTTGACTGCGGTGGGGGAGCTGTTTTTT.

The sample holds a few counts of this clone. The chain links TRBV19 to TRBJ1-6; perhaps TRBD1 as D (5 bases). Germline loops: CDR1 LNHDA, CDR2 SQIVND (reference sequence). The V and J ends lost 3 bases and 6 bases respectively, with 12 bases between them. This CDR3 spans 15 amino acids. For the CDR3, the DNA is TGTGCCAGTAGTATGCAGGGCAACGGTAATTCACCCCTCCACTTT. Residues: CASSMQGNGNSPLHF.

This clone has a handful of counts. J is TRBJ1-1 and V is TRBV28; TRBD1 aligns across 11 bases. Germline assignment: CDR1 MDHEN and CDR2 SYDVKM. V was clipped by 5 bases and J by 2 bases; unmatched bases: 4. The CDR3 runs 15 residues. In nucleotides, the CDR3 is TGTGCCAGCAGTCCGGGACAGGGGGGTAACACTGAAGCTTTCTTT. Encoded protein: CASSPGQGGNTEAFF. The variable domain in full, completed from reference TRBV28 and TRBJ1-1, reads DVKVTQSSRYLVKRTGEKVFLECVQDMDHENMFWYRQDPGLGLRLIYFSYDVKMKEKGDIPEGYSVSREKKERFSLILESASTNQTSMYLCASSPGQGGNTEAFFGQGTRLTVV.

This chain joins TRBV28 and TRBJ1-1; the match to TRBD1 covers 9 bases. Per germline, CDR1 MDHEN and CDR2 SYDVKM. V was pared by 4 bases and J by 11 bases, with 14 bases of the junction left unmatched. The length of the CDR3 is 15 residues. The CDR3 nucleotides read TGTGCCAGCAGTTCCGGGGACAGGGCGGTGGTGGTTGCTTTCTTT. It specifies CASSSGDRAVVVAFF.

The chain recombines TRBV20-1 with TRBJ1-2; D call uncertain. Per the germline V gene, CDR1 is DFQATT and CDR2 is SNEGSKA (reference sequence). The CDR3 runs to 11 residues. Trimming removed 1 base at V and 5 bases at J, with 5 bases between. The CDR3 DNA follows: TGCAGTGCTAGAGTTTGGTATGGCTACACCTTC. Protein product: CSARVWYGYTF.

By proportion, this clone is medium-sized. V usage is TRBV20-1 and J usage is TRBJ2-7; 11 nucleotides agree with TRBD1. Per germline, CDR1 DFQATT and CDR2 SNEGSKA (reference sequence). There are 14 residues in the CDR3. The ends lost 3 bases at V and 4 bases at J; junction bases unmatched: 5. CDR3 region: CSARGGTGGYEQYF. DNA for the CDR3: TGCAGTGCTAGGGGAGGGACAGGGGGTTACGAGCAGTACTTC.

This clone was detected many times. CDR3 in amino acids: CASSLRGTSGGGNIQYF. The CDR3 nucleotides read TGTGCCAGCAGCTTAAGGGGGACTAGCGGGGGAGGGAACATTCAGTACTTC. V usage is TRBV7-2 and J usage is TRBJ2-4; TRBD2 aligns across 14 bases. Per the germline V gene, CDR1 is SGHTA and CDR2 is FQGNSA. V shed 2 bases, J shed 7 bases, and the junction held 7 bases outside the gene matches. This CDR3 contains 17 residues.

This clone was seen many times. The chain has TRBV11-3 and TRBJ2-1; 9 bases agree with TRBD2. The CDR3 runs 18 residues. Germline V lookup: CDR1 SGHNT, CDR2 YENEEA. Trimming took 1 base from V and 6 from J; bases not matched to a gene: 13. The chain's CDR3 is CASSLGSSGRWGANEQFF. CDR3 DNA sequence: TGTGCCAGCAGCTTAGGCTCCAGCGGGAGGTGGGGTGCCAATGAGCAGTTCTTC.

This clone came up a few times. This chain connects TRBV19 to TRBJ2-7; weak D call: TRBD2 (7 bases). The V end was cut by 3 bases, the J end by 6 bases, with 18 bases between. This CDR3 is 15 amino acids long. From germline, CDR1 is LNHDA and CDR2 SQIVND (reference sequence). The CDR3 spells CASSMRGGTWGEQYF. For the CDR3, the DNA is TGTGCCAGTAGTATGAGGGGAGGGACATGGGGCGAGCAGTACTTC.

The chain links TRBV3-1 to TRBJ2-7, with D unresolved. Germline V CDR1 and CDR2: LGHDT, YNNKEL (reference sequence). V dropped 4 bases and J dropped 2 bases, with 12 bases sitting between them. The CDR3 has 14 amino acids. The CDR3 loop reads CASSPSPQAYEQYF. DNA of the CDR3: TGTGCCAGCAGCCCGTCCCCGCAGGCCTACGAGCAGTACTTC.

This clone is labeled large (0.1 to 1%). V usage is TRBV7-2 and J usage is TRBJ1-1, with D tentatively TRBD1 (6 bases). The germline CDR1 and CDR2 sequences are SGHTA and FQGNSA. The CDR3 has 13 residues. With 4 bases removed from V and 1 base from J, the gap between germline ends came to 7 bases. The chain's CDR3 is CASSWDKNTEAFF. The CDR3, as DNA: TGTGCCAGCAGCTGGGACAAGAACACTGAAGCTTTCTTT.

The chain joins TRBV19 to TRBJ1-1; D is unclear. Trimming took 3 bases from V and 4 from J, leaving 12 bases between them. Germline loops: CDR1 LNHDA, CDR2 SQIVND (reference sequence). The CDR3 totals 14 residues. This chain's CDR3 is CASSMIWGFTEAFF. Written as DNA, the CDR3 is TGTGCCAGTAGTATGATTTGGGGATTCACTGAAGCTTTCTTT.

By share of the sample, this clone is large (0.1 to 1%). The chain employs TRBV12-3 or TRBV12-4 and TRBJ2-7; 8 bases fit TRBD1. Germline trimming cut 3 bases from V and 5 bases from J; bases unmatched to any gene: 12. The CDR3 runs to 16 residues. CDR3 in DNA: TGTGCCAGCAGTTTGGGTTCGACAGGGGCTGGGGACGAGCAGTACTTC. Protein product: CASSLGSTGAGDEQYF.

In its sample, this clone is large. CDR3 nucleotides: TGTGCCAACAACCGGGACAGCAAATATGGCTACACCTTC. This codes for CANNRDSKYGYTF. The chain is built from TRBV28 and TRBJ1-2, with 7 bases matching TRBD1. The CDR3 contains 13 residues. The V segment lost 10 bases and the J segment 5 bases; nucleotides outside the gene matches: 10. The germline CDR1 and CDR2 sequences are MDHEN and SYDVKM.

The genes are TRBV30 and TRBJ2-7; D is perhaps TRBD1 (5 bases). The CDR3 runs to 13 residues. V lost 1 base to trimming and J lost 1 base, with 8 bases between them. CDR1 is GTSNPN, CDR2 SVGIG, per germline (reference sequence). CDR3 nucleotides: TGTGCCTGGAGTGCAGGGTGGTCCTACGAGCAGTACTTC. Translating it yields CAWSAGWSYEQYF.

This clone was seen repeatedly, ten times or more. This could be a read error, since a much larger clone is one nucleotide away. This chain joins TRBV3-1 and TRBJ1-3, with D uncertain. The CDR3 length is 14 residues. Looked up from germline, CDR1 is LGHDT and CDR2 is YNNKEL (reference sequence). V dropped 4 bases and J dropped 2 bases, with 9 bases sitting between them. CDR3 nucleotides: TGTGCCAGCAGCCTCAGGAGCCCTGGAAACACCATATATTTT. It encodes CASSLRSPGNTIYF.

The J gene is TRBJ2-7, the V gene TRBV20-1; 7 nucleotides line up with TRBD2. Germline CDR1 is DFQATT and CDR2 is SNEGSKA (reference sequence). There are 14 residues in the CDR3. The V and J ends lost 1 base and 3 bases, in that order; junction bases with no gene match: 6. The CDR3 bases are TGCAGTGCTAGAGTTGGGGGGAGGGACTACGAGCAGTACTTC. It translates to CSARVGGRDYEQYF.